Shown below are 5 T cell receptor beta chains from a single sample sequenced in a study of early T cells in non-severe SARS-CoV-2 infection. A single record per CDR3 protein comes from TCRdb applying MiXCR to the 5' RACE reads. The data contain around 50,000 distinct CDR3 sequences, over 7.5% of them singletons. Sequenced material: whole blood. The receptors here all came from an adult who was a healthcare worker with PCR-confirmed SARS-CoV-2 infection or an uninfected control (not recorded which).

There are many counts of this clonotype. The chain carries TRBV2 and TRBJ2-3; D unresolved. The germline gives CDR1 SNHLY, CDR2 FYNNEI. The CDR3 is 17 residues long. Trimming shortened V by 3 bases and J by 2 bases, and 18 bases separated the two germline ends. CDR3 sequence: CASSELPPWENTDTQYF. CDR3 DNA sequence: TGTGCCAGCAGTGAGCTTCCCCCTTGGGAAAACACAGATACGCAGTATTTT.

This clonotype was observed at least ten times. This chain connects TRBV7-6 to TRBJ2-2, with a weak D call TRBD2 (6 bases). Germline V CDR1 and CDR2: SGHVS, FNYEAQ. Trimming took 2 bases from V and 1 from J, leaving 11 bases between them. CDR3 length: 16 amino acids. CDR3 in amino acids: CASSLSRLENTGELFF. CDR3 nucleotides: TGTGCCAGCAGCTTATCCAGACTAGAGAACACCGGGGAGCTGTTTTTT.

Only a few counts were recorded for this clonotype. The rearrangement links TRBV5-4 to TRBJ2-3; 7 bases are a match to TRBD2. This CDR3 has 15 residues. With V trimmed by 4 bases and J by 0 bases, 5 bases remained unmatched. CDR1 and CDR2 from the germline V gene are SGHNT and YYREEE (reference sequence). This CDR3 is CASSRTRASTDTQYF. In DNA, the CDR3 is TGTGCCAGCAGCCGGACTAGGGCTAGCACAGATACGCAGTATTTT. The variable domain in full, with the rest retrieved from reference TRBV5-4 and TRBJ2-3, is ETGVTQSPTHLIKTRGQQVTLRCSSQSGHNTVSWYQQALGQGPQFIFQYYREEENGRGNFPPRFSGLQFPNYSSELNVNALELDDSALYLCASSRTRASTDTQYFGPGTRLTVL.

In its sample, this clonotype was seen many times. The gene calls are TRBV28 and TRBJ2-6; D is unresolved. Germline values: CDR1 MDHEN, CDR2 SYDVKM. The CDR3 sequence is 15 residues long. The germline V and J ends were trimmed by 5 bases and 4 bases, with 12 bases remaining between them. The CDR3 nucleotides read TGTGCCAGCAGTCCCGCCAAGGCGGGGGCCAACGTCCTGACTTTC. Residues: CASSPAKAGANVLTF.

This clonotype was observed at least ten times. The chain links TRBV6-6 to TRBJ2-1, with D possibly matching TRBD2 (7 bases). This CDR3 region has 13 residues. CDR1 and CDR2 from the germline V gene are MNHNY and SVGAGI (reference sequence). Trimming took off 2 bases at V and 8 bases at J, with 10 bases between the two ends. In nucleotides, the CDR3 is TGTGCCAGCAGTTACAGGGGGGGCGATGAGCAGTTCTTC. This gives the protein CASSYRGGDEQFF.